Sequencing of this T cell receptor (beta chain) was carried out in a study of tumor and adjacent non-tumor tissue in lung cancer. CDR3 size: 14 residues. Germline lookup yields CDR1 DFQATT and CDR2 SNEGSKA (reference sequence). A word on this clonotype: Germline and junction disagree at one end, which may indicate a read error.

This sample's RNA came from whole unsorted tissue. Distant lung tissue was collected more than 3 cm away from the tumor edge. TCRbeta libraries were built with three rounds of nested PCR, modified from ARM-PCR. TCRdb re-derived calls from the multiplex PCR reads in MiXCR, one entry per CDR3 protein. The sample includes more than 85,000 distinct CDR3 sequences, over 55% seen only once; the top ten take 15% to 20%. The sequencing sample was made of distant non-tumor lung tissue. This rearrangement joins TRBV20-1 to TRBJ2-1, with D perhaps TRBD2 (6 bases). This clonotype was obtained from a man aged 30 to 39 with non-small cell lung cancer. CDR3 DNA: TGCAGTGGTCGGGACTTTGTCTCCTACGATGAGCAGTTCTTC. It encodes CSGRDFVSYDEQFF.